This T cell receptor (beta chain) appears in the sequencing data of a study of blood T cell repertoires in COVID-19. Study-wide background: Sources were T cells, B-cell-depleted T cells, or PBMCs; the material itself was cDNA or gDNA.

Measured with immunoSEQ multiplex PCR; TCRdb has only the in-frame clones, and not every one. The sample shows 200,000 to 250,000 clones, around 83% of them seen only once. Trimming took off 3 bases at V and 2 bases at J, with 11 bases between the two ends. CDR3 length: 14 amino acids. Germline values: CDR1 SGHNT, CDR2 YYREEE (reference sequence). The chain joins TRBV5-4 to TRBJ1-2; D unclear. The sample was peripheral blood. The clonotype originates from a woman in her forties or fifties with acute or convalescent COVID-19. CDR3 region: CASSSEGGNYGYTF. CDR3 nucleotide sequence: TGTGCCAGCAGCTCCGAGGGCGGGAACTATGGCTACACCTTC.